The rows below give T cell receptor beta chains drawn from one sample of a study of shared clonotypes between healthy human individuals. Assay: immunoSEQ multiplex PCR; the TCRdb copy retains only in-frame clones and omits some. The sample includes 700,000 to 950,000 clones, 96% of them seen just once. The sequenced sample was naive CD8+ T cells sorted from blood. The receptors here all came from a man aged 30-40 years in good health. Each CDR3 is given with its conserved first and last residue.

TRBV27	TRBJ2-7	CASRPGGISYEQYF
TRBV19	TRBJ2-1	CASRTPPGGSYNEQFF
TRBV5-6	TRBJ2-7	CASRLDGGAYEQYF
TRBV5-1	TRBJ1-5	CASSTDSNQPQHF
TRBV10-3	TRBJ2-2	CAIGTGDTGELFF
TRBV7-6	TRBJ2-7	CASSPPGDVGYEQYF
TRBV7-9	TRBJ2-7	CASSRTDFYEQYF
TRBV4-1	TRBJ2-1	CASSRGLYNEQFF
TRBV5-1	TRBJ2-7	CASSLDDRRAGSYEQYF
TRBV18	TRBJ1-1	CASSGQGDLRAAFF
TRBV7-8	TRBJ2-2	CASSFGGTGELFF
TRBV4-1	TRBJ2-1	CASSQEGGRAFDEQFF
TRBV5-6	TRBJ2-7	CASSLGAADDSYEQYF
TRBV9	TRBJ2-5	CASSGSQETQYF
TRBV27	TRBJ1-2	CASSLLGDQGYTF
TRBV7-2	TRBJ1-5	CASSLGGFNQPQHF
TRBV7-6	TRBJ2-5	CASSLYTRAPPETQYF
TRBV29-1	TRBJ2-7	CSVVWPQVGYEQYF
TRBV4-3	TRBJ1-5	CASSQDRGPDQPQHF
TRBV18	TRBJ2-1	CASSPPGREQRNNEQFF
TRBV9	TRBJ2-7	CASSPEDSFYEQYF
TRBV7-2	TRBJ2-3	CASSLTNTDTQYF
TRBV27	TRBJ2-3	CASSFPADTQYF